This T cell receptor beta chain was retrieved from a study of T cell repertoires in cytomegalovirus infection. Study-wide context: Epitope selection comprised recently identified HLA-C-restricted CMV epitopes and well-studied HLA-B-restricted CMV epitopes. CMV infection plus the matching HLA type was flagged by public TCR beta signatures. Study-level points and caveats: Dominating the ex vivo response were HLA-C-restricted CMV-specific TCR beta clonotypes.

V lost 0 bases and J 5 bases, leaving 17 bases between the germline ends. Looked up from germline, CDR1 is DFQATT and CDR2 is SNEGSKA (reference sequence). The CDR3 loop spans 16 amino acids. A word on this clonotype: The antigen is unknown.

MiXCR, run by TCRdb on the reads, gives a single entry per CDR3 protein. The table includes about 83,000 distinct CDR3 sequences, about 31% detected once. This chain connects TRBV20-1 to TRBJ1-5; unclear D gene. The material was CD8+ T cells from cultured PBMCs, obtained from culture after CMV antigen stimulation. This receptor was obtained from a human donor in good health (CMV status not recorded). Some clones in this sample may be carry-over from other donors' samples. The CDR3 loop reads CSARDILSGDHQPQHF. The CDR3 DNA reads TGCAGTGCTAGAGATATTTTGAGTGGGGATCATCAGCCCCAGCATTTT.